These 23 T cell receptor beta chains were all obtained from the same sample, sequenced in a study of T-cell reconstitution after alpha-beta-depleted transplantation in children. Using unique molecular identifiers, the investigators prepared the TCRbeta library. MiXCR, applied by TCRdb to the PCR reads, yields one record per CDR3 protein. The table has about 200,000 distinct CDR3 sequences, about 15% seen once; the top ten hold approximately 13%. The sequenced sample was PBMCs from the stem cell graft donor, obtained from the stem cell graft. The receptor set was obtained from a human donor who donated a stem cell graft to a child with acute lymphoblastic leukemia.

This chain connects TRBV12-3 or TRBV12-4 to TRBJ2-7; D is unresolved. Trimming stripped 4 bases from V and 3 bases from J, with 16 bases between. The CDR3 spans 15 residues. CDR3 DNA: TGTGCCAGCAGTTCAGTATCCGGCGGAAACTACGAGCAGTACTTC. It is translated as CASSSVSGGNYEQYF.

This clonotype has a count of ten or more. The chain uses TRBV7-9 and TRBJ1-2, with D possibly TRBD1 on 5 matching bases. Germline CDR1 reads SEHNR; CDR2 reads FQNEAQ (reference sequence). This CDR3 region has 14 residues. V lost 4 bases and J lost 2, with 11 bases in between. CDR3 coding DNA: TGTGCCAGCAGCTACCAGGGAGAGAACTATGGCTACACCTTC. Its protein is CASSYQGENYGYTF.

This clonotype was seen many times. This chain links TRBV12-3 or TRBV12-4 with TRBJ1-1; possible D gene TRBD1, 6 bases. V lost 3 bases and J lost 4, with 12 bases in between. This CDR3 is built from 14 residues. Written as DNA, the CDR3 is TGTGCCAGCAGTTTTCCGGGGGCAGGCACTGAAGCTTTCTTT. It encodes CASSFPGAGTEAFF.

V and J are TRBV2 and TRBJ2-7; D uncertain. CDR1 and CDR2 from the germline V gene are SNHLY and FYNNEI. The length of the CDR3 is 13 residues. Trimming stripped 0 bases from V and 1 base from J, with 4 bases between. CDR3 in amino acids: CASSEAASYEQYF. CDR3 DNA: TGTGCCAGCAGTGAAGCGGCTTCCTACGAGCAGTACTTC. Full variable domain (missing parts from reference TRBV2 and TRBJ2-7): EPEVTQTPSHQVTQMGQEVILRCVPISNHLYFYWYRQILGQKVEFLVSFYNNEISEKSEIFDDQFSVERPDGSNFTLKIRSTKLEDSAMYFCASSEAASYEQYFGPGTRLTVT.

This clonotype has ten or more counts. The chain has TRBV5-1 and TRBJ2-7; TRBD2 matches at 7 bases. This CDR3 contains 14 residues. Germline values: CDR1 SGHRS, CDR2 YFSETQ. V shed 4 bases and J 0 bases; nucleotides not matched to a gene: 4. The CDR3 coding sequence is TGCGCCAGCAGCCCCGGGAGGAACTCCTACGAGCAGTACTTC. It encodes CASSPGRNSYEQYF.

This clonotype was seen a single time. This chain links TRBV20-1 with TRBJ1-1; D not certain. Germline CDR1 reads DFQATT; CDR2 reads SNEGSKA (reference sequence). The CDR3 runs to 13 residues. With 7 bases removed from V and 8 bases from J, the gap between germline ends came to 20 bases. CDR3 sequence (DNA): TGCAGTGTACTCTACCCGGGAGTAAAAGAAGCTTTCTTT. The encoded protein is CSVLYPGVKEAFF.

In its sample, this clonotype was seen many times. The chain combines TRBV29-1 with TRBJ1-1, with unresolved D. CDR3 length equals 11 residues. Germline assignment: CDR1 SQVTM and CDR2 ANQGSEA. Trimming took off 4 bases at V and 4 bases at J, with 7 bases between the two ends. In DNA form, the CDR3 reads TGCAGCGTTGTGGCGGGCACTGAAGCTTTCTTT. This gives the protein CSVVAGTEAFF.

In its sample, this clonotype was seen many times. The CDR3 region is CASSPKQGWNTEAFF. Here the CDR3 DNA reads TGTGCCAGCAGCCCTAAACAGGGATGGAACACTGAAGCTTTCTTT. The chain is built from TRBV11-1 and TRBJ1-1; D perhaps matches TRBD1 (6 bases). This CDR3 has 15 residues. CDR1 is SGHAT, CDR2 FQDESV, per germline (reference sequence). V shed 5 bases and J shed 1 base, with 14 bases lying between them.

This clonotype was seen many times. V usage is TRBV5-1 and J usage is TRBJ1-1, with a possible D match to TRBD1 (5 bases). Trimming stripped 1 base from V and 1 base from J, with 14 bases between. This CDR3 spans 16 amino acids. CDR1 and CDR2 (germline): SGHRS, YFSETQ. DNA of the CDR3: TGCGCCAGCAGCTTGAAAGTGGGGCGGACGAACACTGAAGCTTTCTTT. Protein sequence: CASSLKVGRTNTEAFF. The full variable domain, with the rest looked up from reference TRBV5-1 and TRBJ1-1, is KAGVTQTPRYLIKTRGQQVTLSCSPISGHRSVSWYQQTPGQGLQFLFEYFSETQRNKGNFPGRFSGRQFSNSRSEMNVSTLELGDSALYLCASSLKVGRTNTEAFFGQGTRLTVV.

The sample holds many counts of this clonotype. J is TRBJ1-6 and V is TRBV5-1, with D unresolved. Germline CDR1 SGHRS, CDR2 YFSETQ. CDR3 size: 13 residues. The germline V and J ends were trimmed by 0 bases and 5 bases, with 3 bases remaining between them. The CDR3 DNA sequence: TGCGCCAGCAGCTTGGATGATAATTCACCCCTCCACTTT. Residues: CASSLDDNSPLHF.

This clonotype was recorded at least ten times. The chain carries TRBV11-3 and TRBJ2-5, with 10 nucleotides matching TRBD2. Germline V gene sequence: CDR1 SGHNT, CDR2 YENEEA. Trimming at V came to 5 bases and at J to 4 bases, leaving 7 bases not matched to a gene. The CDR3 consists of 15 residues. CDR3 protein: CASSMRTSGGETQYF. The CDR3 nucleotides read TGTGCCAGCAGCATGAGGACTAGCGGAGGAGAGACCCAGTACTTC.

This clonotype was detected ten times or more. The rearrangement joins TRBV20-1 to TRBJ1-5; TRBD1 matches at 7 bases. Germline values: CDR1 DFQATT, CDR2 SNEGSKA (reference sequence). This CDR3 region has 19 residues. Trimming removed 4 bases from V and 2 bases from J; junction bases left unmatched: 20. CDR3 DNA sequence: TGCAGTGCTACCGCTCAACTGCGACAGGGTGGTTCCCGCAATCAGCCCCAGCATTTT. It encodes CSATAQLRQGGSRNQPQHF.

This clonotype was detected ten times or more. The J gene is TRBJ2-2, the V gene TRBV5-1; no clear D gene. CDR3 length equals 15 residues. Per germline, CDR1 SGHRS and CDR2 YFSETQ. With 0 bases removed from V and 5 bases from J, the gap between germline ends came to 11 bases. The DNA for the CDR3 is TGCGCCAGCAGCTTGGTTGTCGTGGGGACCGGGGAGCTGTTTTTT. This sequence encodes CASSLVVVGTGELFF.

This clonotype occurred many times. The chain carries TRBV18 and TRBJ2-1; 10 bases align to TRBD1. This CDR3 spans 11 amino acids. Trimming took 4 bases from V and 14 from J; bases not matched to a gene: 2. Germline loops: CDR1 KGHSH, CDR2 LQKENI. Here the CDR3 reads CASSQDRGKFF. The DNA of the CDR3 is TGTGCCAGCTCACAGGACAGGGGGAAGTTCTTC.

This clonotype has a count of ten or more. V is TRBV5-1 and J is TRBJ2-1; 12 nucleotides match TRBD2. This CDR3 contains 15 residues. V lost 4 bases, J lost 7 bases, and 6 bases stayed unmatched. The germline V gene encodes CDR1 SGHRS and CDR2 YFSETQ. CDR3 nucleotide sequence: TGCGCCAGCAGCAGGGCTAGCGGGAGGGAAAATGAGCAGTTCTTC. Translation: CASSRASGRENEQFF.

This clonotype has at least ten counts. The chain carries TRBV5-1 and TRBJ2-4; D is unclear. Germline V CDR1 and CDR2: SGHRS, YFSETQ. The V end was cut by 0 bases, the J end by 0 bases, with 10 bases between. This CDR3 comprises 16 residues. CDR3 DNA: TGCGCCAGCAGCTTGGACGGGTCCTTAGCCAAAAACATTCAGTACTTC. Its protein is CASSLDGSLAKNIQYF. Using reference TRBV5-1 and TRBJ2-4 for the parts outside the CDR3, the full variable domain is KAGVTQTPRYLIKTRGQQVTLSCSPISGHRSVSWYQQTPGQGLQFLFEYFSETQRNKGNFPGRFSGRQFSNSRSEMNVSTLELGDSALYLCASSLDGSLAKNIQYFGAGTRLSVL.

This chain links TRBV24-1 with TRBJ2-5, with 7 positions matching TRBD1. Germline-derived CDR1 and CDR2 are KGHDR and SFDVKD. V dropped 2 bases and J dropped 2; count of bases not matched to a gene: 7. This CDR3 comprises 16 residues. CDR3 residues: CATSDSNRGIQETQYF. The CDR3 coding sequence is TGTGCCACCAGTGATTCAAACAGGGGCATACAAGAGACCCAGTACTTC.

This clonotype occurred many times. V is TRBV5-1 and J is TRBJ2-1; 7 positions match TRBD2. Trimming took 7 bases from V and 9 from J; bases not matched to a gene: 7. The CDR3 covers 12 residues. Germline values: CDR1 SGHRS, CDR2 YFSETQ. The DNA for the CDR3 is TGCGCCAGCGGGGGGGATTCGGGTGAGCAGTTCTTC. Its protein is CASGGDSGEQFF.

The chain is built from TRBV11-2 and TRBJ2-3; D is uncertain. V was pared by 5 bases and J by 6 bases, with 9 bases between. Germline CDR1 and CDR2: SGHAT and FQNNGV. The CDR3 extends over 12 amino acids. For the CDR3, the DNA is TGTGCCAGCAGCGGATCGGGCGATACGCAGTATTTT. Residues: CASSGSGDTQYF.

This clonotype was found many times. The V call is TRBV5-1, the J call TRBJ1-1, with 12 nucleotides matching TRBD1. The CDR3 is 16 residues long. The V and J ends lost 7 bases and 4 bases, in that order; junction bases with no gene match: 11. Germline V gene sequence: CDR1 SGHRS, CDR2 YFSETQ. The CDR3 here is CASSYSGTGGSTEAFF. The DNA of the CDR3 is TGCGCCAGCTCTTACTCCGGGACAGGGGGCAGCACTGAAGCTTTCTTT.

This clonotype was seen repeatedly, ten times or more. V gene TRBV7-6 combines with J gene TRBJ2-5, with a possible D match to TRBD1 (5 bases). Germline V gene data show CDR1 as SGHVS and CDR2 as FNYEAQ. V lost 5 bases and J lost 1, with 23 bases in between. The CDR3 totals 18 residues. CDR3 protein: CASSILKGLPHSQETQYF. For the CDR3, the DNA is TGTGCCAGCAGCATCCTTAAGGGGCTACCTCATAGCCAAGAGACCCAGTACTTC.

The chain links TRBV7-9 to TRBJ2-1; unclear D gene. Trimming stripped 5 bases from V and 9 bases from J, with 23 bases between. The CDR3 length is 16 residues. Per germline, CDR1 SEHNR and CDR2 FQNEAQ (reference sequence). In DNA form, the CDR3 reads TGTGCCAGCAGCCGCCGCGTGAAGACCTCCACGGGTGAGCAGTTCTTC. Its protein is CASSRRVKTSTGEQFF.

Ten or more counts support this clonotype. This chain joins TRBV12-3 or TRBV12-4 and TRBJ2-2; 8 nucleotides align to TRBD1. The V and J ends lost 6 bases and 5 bases, in that order; junction bases with no gene match: 8. The CDR3 totals 15 residues. CDR3: CASSSQGVRTGELFF. CDR3 in DNA: TGTGCCAGCAGCTCACAGGGGGTTCGTACCGGGGAGCTGTTTTTT.